This T cell receptor beta chain originates from a study of T cells in localized non-small cell lung cancer. Study-wide results and limits: Adjacent uninvolved lung had the highest clonality, suggesting focused antigen responses. Researchers found a median around 58 of the top 100 tumor clones in adjacent lung. Higher adjacent-lung clonality was associated with shorter survival.

The CDR3 runs to 11 residues. Trimming pared 8 bases from V and 4 bases from J, leaving 8 bases between. Germline V gives CDR1 MDHEN, CDR2 SYDVKM. Worth noting for this clone: Its specificity is not known.

The table came from immunoSEQ multiplex PCR; TCRdb's copy has only in-frame clones and leaves some out. The table lists about 35,000 clones, more than 85% of them singletons. This clonotype was obtained from a female donor at least 60 years old with stage II lung adenocarcinoma. Source: peripheral blood mononuclear cells, taken before any cancer treatment. The gene calls are TRBV28 and TRBJ1-1; D is unresolved. CDR3 coding DNA: TGTGCCAGCGGCCCAGGCACTGAAGCTTTCTTT. It yields the protein CASGPGTEAFF.